The next 2 T cell receptor beta chains were all read from a single sample in a study of cytomegalovirus exposure and HLA in healthy donors (TCRdb year 2017). The library was obtained by the immunoSEQ multiplex PCR assay. The multiplex PCR relied on a mix of 60 forward primers for TCR Vbeta segments and 13 reverse primers for TCR Jbeta segments. The source is immuneACCESS, and TCRdb retained only in-frame sequences with V and J called. Part of the clones is not carried over; for the studies checked, unresolved V genes explain less than half of this, and the remainder is unexplained. Within this sample are 100,000 to 150,000 clones, with 77% of them counted one time only. The ten largest clones take up around 13% of the sample. Sample: PBMCs. The receptors come from a woman in her forties in good health and CMV-seropositive.

This chain connects TRBV6-1 to TRBJ2-3, with D possibly TRBD2 on 5 matching bases. Between the trimmed V and J ends, which lost 6 bases and 6 bases, there was a span of 19 bases. The CDR3 covers 15 residues. CDR1 MNHNS and CDR2 SASEGT come from the germline V gene. The CDR3 region is CASRGWTGVGDTQYF. CDR3 bases: TGTGCCAGCAGAGGGTGGACTGGGGTAGGGGATACGCAGTATTTT.

The CDR3 sequence: CAWRGDSGRARETQYF. Here the CDR3 DNA reads TGTGCCTGGAGGGGGGATAGCGGGAGGGCCCGGGAGACCCAGTACTTC. The chain carries TRBV30 and TRBJ2-5; 11 nucleotides agree with TRBD2. Looked up from germline, CDR1 is GTSNPN and CDR2 is SVGIG (reference sequence). The ends lost 3 bases at V and 5 bases at J; junction bases unmatched: 11. The CDR3 consists of 16 residues.